This TCR beta chain is from a study of lung T cells in sarcoidosis with Löfgren's syndrome. This clonotype showed up many times. Its antigen is currently unknown. V was trimmed by 5 bases and J by 9 bases, leaving 11 bases between them. From germline, CDR1 is SGHAT and CDR2 FQNNGV. The CDR3 contains 12 residues. The study, taken as a whole, reports: Multiple Löfgren's syndrome patients reportedly shared TRAV12-1 and TRBV2 CDR3 motifs. Paired TRAV12-1/TRBV2 TCRs showed CDR3 homology and preferential pairing.

TCRdb re-derived calls from the reads in MiXCR, one entry per CDR3 protein. Among about 8,500 distinct CDR3 sequences listed, about 21% were seen once. Sequenced input: CD4+ T cells from bronchoalveolar lavage fluid. This sequence joins TRBV11-2 and TRBJ2-1, with unresolved D. The sequence derives from a human donor with sarcoidosis (Löfgren's syndrome or another form), or a control subject (not recorded which). CDR3 sequence: CASSPLGIEQFF. In DNA form, the CDR3 reads TGTGCCAGCAGCCCGTTGGGCATTGAGCAGTTCTTC.